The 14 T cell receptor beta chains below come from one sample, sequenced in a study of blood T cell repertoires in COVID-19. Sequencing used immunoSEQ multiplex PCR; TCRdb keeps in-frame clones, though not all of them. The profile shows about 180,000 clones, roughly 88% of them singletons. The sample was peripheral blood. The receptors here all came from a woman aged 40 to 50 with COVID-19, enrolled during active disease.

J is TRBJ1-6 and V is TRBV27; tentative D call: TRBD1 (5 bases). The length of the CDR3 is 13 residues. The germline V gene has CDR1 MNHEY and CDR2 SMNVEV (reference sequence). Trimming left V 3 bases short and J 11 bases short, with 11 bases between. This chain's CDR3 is CASSFQGFAPLHF. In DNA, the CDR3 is TGTGCCAGCAGTTTCCAGGGATTTGCACCCCTCCACTTT.

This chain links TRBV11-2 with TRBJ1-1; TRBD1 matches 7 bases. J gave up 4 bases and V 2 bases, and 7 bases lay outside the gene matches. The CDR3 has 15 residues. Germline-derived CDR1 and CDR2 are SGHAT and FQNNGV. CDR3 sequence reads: CASSLPGGLSTEAFF. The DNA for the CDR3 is TGTGCCAGCAGCTTACCAGGGGGATTAAGCACTGAAGCTTTCTTT.

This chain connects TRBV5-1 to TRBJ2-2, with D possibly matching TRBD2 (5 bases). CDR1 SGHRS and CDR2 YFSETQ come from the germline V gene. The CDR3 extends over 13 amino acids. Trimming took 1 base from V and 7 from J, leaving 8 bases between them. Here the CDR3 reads CASSLRDVGELFF. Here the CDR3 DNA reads TGCGCCAGCAGCTTGCGGGATGTCGGGGAGCTGTTTTTT.

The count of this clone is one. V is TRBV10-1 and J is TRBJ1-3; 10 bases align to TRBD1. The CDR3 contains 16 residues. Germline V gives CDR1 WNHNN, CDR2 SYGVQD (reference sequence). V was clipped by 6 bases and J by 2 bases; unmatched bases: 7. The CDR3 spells CASSSGTGVPGNTIYF. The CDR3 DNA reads TGCGCCAGCAGCTCCGGGACAGGGGTCCCTGGAAACACCATATATTTT.

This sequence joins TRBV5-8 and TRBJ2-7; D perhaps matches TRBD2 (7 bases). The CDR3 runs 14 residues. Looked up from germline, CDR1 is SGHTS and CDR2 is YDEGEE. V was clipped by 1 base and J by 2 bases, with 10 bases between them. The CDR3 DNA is TGTGCCAGCAGCTTGTGGGAGGGGGCCTACGAGCAGTACTTC. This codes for CASSLWEGAYEQYF.

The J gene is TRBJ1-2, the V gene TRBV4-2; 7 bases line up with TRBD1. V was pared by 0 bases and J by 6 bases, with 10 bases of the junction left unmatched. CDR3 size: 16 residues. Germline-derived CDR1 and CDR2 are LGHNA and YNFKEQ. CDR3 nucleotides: TGTGCCAGCAGCCAAGAGGTCACAACAGGGGATCATGGCTACACCTTC. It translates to CASSQEVTTGDHGYTF.

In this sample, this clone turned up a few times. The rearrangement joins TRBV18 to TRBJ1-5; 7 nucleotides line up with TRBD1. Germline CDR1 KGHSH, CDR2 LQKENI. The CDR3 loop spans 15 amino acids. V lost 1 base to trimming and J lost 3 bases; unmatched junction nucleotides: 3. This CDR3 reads CASSPQGAFNQPQHF. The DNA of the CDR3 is TGTGCCAGCTCACCACAGGGGGCTTTCAATCAGCCCCAGCATTTT.

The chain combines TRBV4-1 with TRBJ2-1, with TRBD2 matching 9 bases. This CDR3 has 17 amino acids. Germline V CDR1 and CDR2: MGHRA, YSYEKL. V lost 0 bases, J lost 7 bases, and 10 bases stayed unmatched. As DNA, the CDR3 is TGCGCCAGCAGCCAAGACCCCAGCGGGGGGCTAAGGAATGAGCAGTTCTTC. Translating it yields CASSQDPSGGLRNEQFF.

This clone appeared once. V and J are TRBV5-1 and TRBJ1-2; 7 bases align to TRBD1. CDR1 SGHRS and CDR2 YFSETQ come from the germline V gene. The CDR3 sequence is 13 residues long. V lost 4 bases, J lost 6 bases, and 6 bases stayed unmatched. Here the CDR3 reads CASSDIDRDGYTF. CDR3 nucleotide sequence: TGCGCCAGCAGCGATATCGACAGGGATGGCTACACCTTC.

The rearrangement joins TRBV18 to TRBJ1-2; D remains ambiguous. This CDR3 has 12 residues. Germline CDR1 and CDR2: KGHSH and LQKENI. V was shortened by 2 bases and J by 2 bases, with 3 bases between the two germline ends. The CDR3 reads CASSPVNYGYTF. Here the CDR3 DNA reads TGTGCCAGCTCACCAGTAAACTATGGCTACACCTTC.

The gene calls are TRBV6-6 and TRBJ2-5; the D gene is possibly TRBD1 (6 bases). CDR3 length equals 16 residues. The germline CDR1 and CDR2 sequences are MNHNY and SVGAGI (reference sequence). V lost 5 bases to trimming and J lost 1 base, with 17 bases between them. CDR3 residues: CASSTTRTARQETQYF. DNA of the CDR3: TGTGCCAGCAGTACAACCCGGACAGCCCGCCAAGAGACCCAGTACTTC.

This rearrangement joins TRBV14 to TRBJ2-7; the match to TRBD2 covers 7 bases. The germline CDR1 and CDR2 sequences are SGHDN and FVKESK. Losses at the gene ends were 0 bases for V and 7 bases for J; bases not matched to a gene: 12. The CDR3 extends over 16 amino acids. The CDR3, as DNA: TGTGCCAGCAGCCAAGATATCAGCCTAGCGGTAAGGGAGCAGTACTTC. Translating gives CASSQDISLAVREQYF.

In DNA form, the CDR3 reads TGTGCCAGCAGCTTAAGGTCCCTCGGGTCGGGATCGAAGTTTGAAAAACTGTTTTTT. Protein: CASSLRSLGSGSKFEKLFF. The V gene is TRBV7-9, the J gene TRBJ1-4; D uncertain. V lost 2 bases to trimming and J lost 7 bases, with 26 bases between them. The CDR3 has 19 amino acids. Germline V CDR1 and CDR2: SEHNR, FQNEAQ (reference sequence).

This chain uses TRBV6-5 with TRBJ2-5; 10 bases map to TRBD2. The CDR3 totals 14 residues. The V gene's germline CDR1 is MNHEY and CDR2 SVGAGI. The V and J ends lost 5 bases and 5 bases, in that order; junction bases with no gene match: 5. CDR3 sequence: CASSSGGAEETQYF. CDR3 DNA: TGTGCCAGCAGTAGCGGGGGGGCAGAGGAGACCCAGTACTTC.